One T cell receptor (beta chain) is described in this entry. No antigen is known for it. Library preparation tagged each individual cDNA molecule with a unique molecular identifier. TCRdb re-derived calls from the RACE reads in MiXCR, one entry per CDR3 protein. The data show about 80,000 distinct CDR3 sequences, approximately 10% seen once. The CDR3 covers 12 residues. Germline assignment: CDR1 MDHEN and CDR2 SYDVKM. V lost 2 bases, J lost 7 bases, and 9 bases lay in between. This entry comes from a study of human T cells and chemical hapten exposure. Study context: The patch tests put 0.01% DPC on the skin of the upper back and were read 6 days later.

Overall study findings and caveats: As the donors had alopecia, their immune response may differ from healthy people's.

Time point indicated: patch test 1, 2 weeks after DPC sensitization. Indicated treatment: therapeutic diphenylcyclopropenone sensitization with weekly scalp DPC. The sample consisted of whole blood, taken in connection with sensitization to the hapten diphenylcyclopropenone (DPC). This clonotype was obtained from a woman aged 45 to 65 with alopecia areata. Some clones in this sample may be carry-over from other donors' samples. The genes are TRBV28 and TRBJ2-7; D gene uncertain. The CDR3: CASSLGLPEQYF. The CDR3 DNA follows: TGTGCCAGCAGTTTAGGGCTCCCAGAGCAGTACTTC.